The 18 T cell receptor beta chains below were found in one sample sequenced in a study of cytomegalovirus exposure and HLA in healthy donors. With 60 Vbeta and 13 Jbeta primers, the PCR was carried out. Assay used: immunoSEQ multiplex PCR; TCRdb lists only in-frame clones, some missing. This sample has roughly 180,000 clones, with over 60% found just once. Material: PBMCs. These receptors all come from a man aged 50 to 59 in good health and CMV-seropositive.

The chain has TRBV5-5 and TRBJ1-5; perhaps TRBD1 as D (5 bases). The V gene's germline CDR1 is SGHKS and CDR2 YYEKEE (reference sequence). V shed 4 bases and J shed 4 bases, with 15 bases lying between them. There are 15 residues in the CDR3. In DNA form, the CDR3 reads TGTGCCAGCAGCATAACCTTGACAGAAAATCAGCCCCAGCATTTT. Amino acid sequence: CASSITLTENQPQHF.

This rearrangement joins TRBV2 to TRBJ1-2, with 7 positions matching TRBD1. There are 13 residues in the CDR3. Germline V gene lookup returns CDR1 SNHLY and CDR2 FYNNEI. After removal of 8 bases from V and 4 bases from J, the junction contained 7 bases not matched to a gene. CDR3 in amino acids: CASRPGTAYGYTF. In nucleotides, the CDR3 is TGTGCCAGCCGTCCGGGGACAGCCTATGGCTACACCTTC. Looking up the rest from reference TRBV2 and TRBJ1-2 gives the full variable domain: EPEVTQTPSHQVTQMGQEVILRCVPISNHLYFYWYRQILGQKVEFLVSFYNNEISEKSEIFDDQFSVERPDGSNFTLKIRSTKLEDSAMYFCASRPGTAYGYTFGSGTRLTVV.

In DNA, the CDR3 is TGTGCCTGGAGCGGGAAAGCCACAGATACGCAGTATTTT. It specifies CAWSGKATDTQYF. J is TRBJ2-3 and V is TRBV30; D may be TRBD2 (5 bases). The germline V gene encodes CDR1 GTSNPN and CDR2 SVGIG (reference sequence). V dropped 3 bases and J dropped 2 bases, with 9 bases sitting between them. This CDR3 has 13 amino acids.

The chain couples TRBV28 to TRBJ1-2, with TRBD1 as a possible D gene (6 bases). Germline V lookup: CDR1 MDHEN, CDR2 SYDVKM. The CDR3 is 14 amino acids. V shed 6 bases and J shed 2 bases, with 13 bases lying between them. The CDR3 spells CASRVTGSNYGYTF. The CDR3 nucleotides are TGTGCCAGCAGGGTCACAGGGAGCAACTATGGCTACACCTTC.

Written as DNA, the CDR3 is TGCGCCAGCACGGTGGACAGAAACACCGGGGAGCTGTTTTTT. The encoded protein is CASTVDRNTGELFF. The chain has TRBV5-1 and TRBJ2-2; maybe TRBD1 (6 bases). Germline V gene sequence: CDR1 SGHRS, CDR2 YFSETQ. Trimming removed 6 bases at V and 2 bases at J, with 11 bases between. This CDR3 comprises 14 residues.

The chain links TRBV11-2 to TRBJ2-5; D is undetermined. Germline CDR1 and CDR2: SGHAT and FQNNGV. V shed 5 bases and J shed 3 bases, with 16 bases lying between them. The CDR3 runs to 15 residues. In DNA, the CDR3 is TGTGCCAGCAGCATCAATCCGAATCTAGAAGAGACCCAGTACTTC. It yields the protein CASSINPNLEETQYF.

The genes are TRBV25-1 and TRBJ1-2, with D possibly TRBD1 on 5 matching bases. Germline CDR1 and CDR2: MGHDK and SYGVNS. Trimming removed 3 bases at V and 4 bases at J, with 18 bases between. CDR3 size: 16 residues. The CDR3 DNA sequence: TGTGCCAGCAGTGACGAAAGCAACACAGGACGCTATGGCTACACCTTC. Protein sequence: CASSDESNTGRYGYTF.

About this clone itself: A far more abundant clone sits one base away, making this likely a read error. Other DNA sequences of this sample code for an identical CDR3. DNA of the CDR3: TGTGCCAGCAGCCCGCACGCGGGGACTGAAGCTTTCTTT. It translates to CASSPHAGTEAFF. The chain combines TRBV7-8 with TRBJ1-1; D gene uncertain. The V and J ends lost 5 bases and 5 bases respectively, with 12 bases between them. CDR3 size: 13 residues. Germline V CDR1 and CDR2: SGHVS, FQNEAQ.

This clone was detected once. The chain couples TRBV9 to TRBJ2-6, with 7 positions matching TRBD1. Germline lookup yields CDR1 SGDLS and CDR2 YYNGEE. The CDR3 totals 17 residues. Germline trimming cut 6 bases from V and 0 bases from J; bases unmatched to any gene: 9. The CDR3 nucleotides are TGTGCCAGCACCCAGGGGGTCGGATACTCTGGGGCCAACGTCCTGACTTTC. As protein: CASTQGVGYSGANVLTF. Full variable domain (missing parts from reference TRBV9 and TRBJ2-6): DSGVTQTPKHLITATGQRVTLRCSPRSGDLSVYWYQQSLDQGLQFLIQYYNGEERAKGNILERFSAQQFPDLHSELNLSSLELGDSALYFCASTQGVGYSGANVLTFGAGSRLTVL.

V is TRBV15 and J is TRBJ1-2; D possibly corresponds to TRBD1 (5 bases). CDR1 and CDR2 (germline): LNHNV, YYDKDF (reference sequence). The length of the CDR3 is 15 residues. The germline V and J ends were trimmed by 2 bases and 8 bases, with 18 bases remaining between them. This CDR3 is CATSRPEQGVGGYTF. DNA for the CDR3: TGTGCCACCAGCAGACCAGAGCAGGGCGTGGGGGGCTACACCTTC. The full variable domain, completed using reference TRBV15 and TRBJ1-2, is DAMVIQNPRYQVTQFGKPVTLSCSQTLNHNVMYWYQQKSSQAPKLLFHYYDKDFNNEADTPDNFQSRRPNTSFCFLDIRSPGLGDTAMYLCATSRPEQGVGGYTFGSGTRLTVV.

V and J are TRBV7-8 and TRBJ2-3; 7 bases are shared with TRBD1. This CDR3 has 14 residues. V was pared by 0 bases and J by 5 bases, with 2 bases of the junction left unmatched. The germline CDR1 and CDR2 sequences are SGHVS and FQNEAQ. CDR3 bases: TGTGCCAGCAGCTTAGCCCGGGACAGAGATACGCAGTATTTT. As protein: CASSLARDRDTQYF. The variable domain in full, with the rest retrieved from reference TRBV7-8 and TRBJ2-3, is GAGVSQSPRYKVAKRGQDVALRCDPISGHVSLFWYQQALGQGPEFLTYFQNEAQLDKSGLPSDRFFAERPEGSVSTLKIQRTQQEDSAVYLCASSLARDRDTQYFGPGTRLTVL.

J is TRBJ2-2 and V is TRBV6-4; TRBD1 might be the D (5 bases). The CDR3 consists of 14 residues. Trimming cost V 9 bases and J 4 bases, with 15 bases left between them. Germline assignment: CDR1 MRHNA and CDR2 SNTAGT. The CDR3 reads CASSAYQGTGELFF. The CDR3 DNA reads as TGTGCCAGTTCAGCCTACCAGGGCACCGGGGAGCTGTTTTTT.

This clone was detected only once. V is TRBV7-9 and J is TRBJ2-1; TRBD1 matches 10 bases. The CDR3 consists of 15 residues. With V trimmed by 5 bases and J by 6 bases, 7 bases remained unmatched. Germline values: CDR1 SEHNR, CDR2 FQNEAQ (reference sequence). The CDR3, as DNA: TGTGCCAGCAGCCCCACCGGGACAGGGGTCAATGAGCAGTTCTTC. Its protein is CASSPTGTGVNEQFF.

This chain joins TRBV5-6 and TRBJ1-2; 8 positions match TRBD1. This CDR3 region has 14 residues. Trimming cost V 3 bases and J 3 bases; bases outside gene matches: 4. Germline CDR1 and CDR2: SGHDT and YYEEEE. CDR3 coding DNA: TGTGCCAGCAGCTGGAGGGACAGGTACTATGGCTACACCTTC. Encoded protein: CASSWRDRYYGYTF.

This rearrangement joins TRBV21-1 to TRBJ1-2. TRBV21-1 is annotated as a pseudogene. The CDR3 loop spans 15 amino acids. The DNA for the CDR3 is TGTGCCAGCAGCAAAGGGTCCAGGGAGGGAAACGGCTACACCTTC. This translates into CASSKGSREGNGYTF.

The CDR3 region has the DNA TGTGCCATCAGTGAGTCGGCAGCGATGAACACTGAAGCTTTCTTT. This translates into CAISESAAMNTEAFF. The chain links TRBV10-3 to TRBJ1-1; D not certain. The germline gives CDR1 ENHRY, CDR2 SYGVKD. There are 15 residues in the CDR3. V lost 0 bases and J lost 0, with 8 bases in between.

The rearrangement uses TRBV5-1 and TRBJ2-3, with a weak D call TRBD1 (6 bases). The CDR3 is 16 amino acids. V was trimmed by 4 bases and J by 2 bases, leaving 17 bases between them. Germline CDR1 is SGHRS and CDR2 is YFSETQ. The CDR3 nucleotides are TGCGCCAGCAGCCTGAGCGGACAGATCAACACAGATACGCAGTATTTT. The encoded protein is CASSLSGQINTDTQYF.

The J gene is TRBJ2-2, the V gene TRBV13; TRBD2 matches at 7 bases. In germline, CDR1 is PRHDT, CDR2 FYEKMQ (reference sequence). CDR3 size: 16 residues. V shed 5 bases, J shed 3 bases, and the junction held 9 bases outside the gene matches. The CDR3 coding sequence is TGTGCCAGCAGCCAACGATCGCGGGGGTACACCGGGGAGCTGTTTTTT. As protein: CASSQRSRGYTGELFF.